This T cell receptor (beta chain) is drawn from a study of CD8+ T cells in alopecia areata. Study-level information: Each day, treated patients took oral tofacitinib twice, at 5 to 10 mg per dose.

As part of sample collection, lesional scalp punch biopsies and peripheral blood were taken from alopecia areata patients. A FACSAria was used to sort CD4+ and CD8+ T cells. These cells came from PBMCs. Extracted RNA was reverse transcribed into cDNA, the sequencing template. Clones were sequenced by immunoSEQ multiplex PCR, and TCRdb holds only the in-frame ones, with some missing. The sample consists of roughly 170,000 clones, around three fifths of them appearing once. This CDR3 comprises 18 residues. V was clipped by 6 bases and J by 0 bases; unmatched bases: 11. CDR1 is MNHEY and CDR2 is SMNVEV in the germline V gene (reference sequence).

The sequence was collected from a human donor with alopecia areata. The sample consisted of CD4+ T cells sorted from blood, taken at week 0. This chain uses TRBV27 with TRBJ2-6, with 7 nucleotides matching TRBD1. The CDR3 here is CASRKQGLVLSGANVLTF. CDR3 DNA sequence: TGTGCCAGCAGGAAACAGGGGTTGGTCCTCTCTGGGGCCAACGTCCTGACTTTC.